The 22 T cell receptor beta chains below come from one sample, sequenced in a study of identical twins (dated by TCRdb to 2016 to 2018). The library was obtained by 5' RACE. Sequencer: Illumina HiSeq 2000. TCRdb's own reprocessing of the public reads used fastp at Q25 and MiXCR and kept productive beta chains. Every CDR3 protein is listed once, alongside the most common genes and DNA of its rows. Recorded for this sample are roughly 570,000 distinct CDR3 sequences; roughly 9.9% of them occurred a single time. Under 3% of the sample is in the top ten clones. In addition, the sample was reused for a study of yellow fever vaccine responses in identical twins.

The sample taken for sequencing was PBMCs. Every receptor here comes from a woman aged 18-29 years in good health.

This clonotype was counted only a few times. V is TRBV28 and J is TRBJ2-3; a possible D gene is TRBD1 (5 bases). The germline V gene has CDR1 MDHEN and CDR2 SYDVKM. V lost 4 bases to trimming and J lost 3 bases, with 14 bases between them. This CDR3 is built from 15 residues. The DNA of the CDR3 is TGTGCCAGCAGTTCCGGCCAGGGTGAGACAGATACGCAGTATTTT. This codes for CASSSGQGETDTQYF. Supplemented by reference TRBV28 and TRBJ2-3, the full variable domain reads DVKVTQSSRYLVKRTGEKVFLECVQDMDHENMFWYRQDPGLGLRLIYFSYDVKMKEKGDIPEGYSVSREKKERFSLILESASTNQTSMYLCASSSGQGETDTQYFGPGTRLTVL.

This clonotype has more than one count but fewer than ten. This rearrangement joins TRBV5-1 to TRBJ2-5, with D tentatively TRBD2 (6 bases). With 0 bases removed from V and 1 base from J, the gap between germline ends came to 13 bases. The germline gives CDR1 SGHRS, CDR2 YFSETQ. The CDR3 runs to 16 residues. The CDR3 region has the DNA TGCGCCAGCAGCTTGGTTGTCGCGCGGGGCCAAGAGACCCAGTACTTC. It yields the protein CASSLVVARGQETQYF.

This clonotype was observed many times. The chain has TRBV5-6 and TRBJ2-1; D uncertain. CDR1 SGHDT and CDR2 YYEEEE come from the germline V gene. The CDR3 is made up of 15 amino acids. V gave up 4 bases and J gave up 5 bases, with 16 bases separating them. CDR3 loop: CASSRTGRNNNEQFF. DNA for the CDR3: TGTGCCAGCAGCCGAACTGGTAGAAATAACAATGAGCAGTTCTTC.

The chain uses TRBV10-3 and TRBJ2-3; 10 bases match TRBD2. This CDR3 contains 16 residues. The germline gives CDR1 ENHRY, CDR2 SYGVKD. The trim removed 9 bases at V and 0 bases at J, leaving 9 bases unmatched. The CDR3 nucleotides read TGTGCCATACTAGCGGGGCTCACGTCTAGCACAGATACGCAGTATTTT. This translates into CAILAGLTSSTDTQYF.

The gene calls are TRBV9 and TRBJ2-1, with D possibly being TRBD2 (5 bases). This CDR3 is built from 14 residues. Germline assignment: CDR1 SGDLS and CDR2 YYNGEE. The V and J ends lost 0 bases and 8 bases respectively, with 12 bases between them. This chain's CDR3 is CASSVVEGLDEQFF. The CDR3 DNA reads as TGTGCCAGCAGCGTAGTCGAGGGTTTGGATGAGCAGTTCTTC. The whole variable domain, filled in from reference TRBV9 and TRBJ2-1, reads DSGVTQTPKHLITATGQRVTLRCSPRSGDLSVYWYQQSLDQGLQFLIQYYNGEERAKGNILERFSAQQFPDLHSELNLSSLELGDSALYFCASSVVEGLDEQFFGPGTRLTVL.

This clonotype was seen repeatedly, ten times or more. This chain connects TRBV20-1 to TRBJ2-7; weak D call: TRBD1 (6 bases). The CDR3 loop spans 14 amino acids. In germline, CDR1 is DFQATT, CDR2 SNEGSKA (reference sequence). Trimming took off 6 bases at V and 2 bases at J, with 17 bases between the two ends. As DNA, the CDR3 is TGCAGTGCCCCGCCCGGGACAAGTCCCTACGAGCAGTACTTC. Its protein is CSAPPGTSPYEQYF.

This chain uses TRBV3-1 with TRBJ2-3, with no clear D. The V end was cut by 4 bases, the J end by 5 bases, with 7 bases between. The CDR3 runs 12 residues. Germline V gene data show CDR1 as LGHDT and CDR2 as YNNKEL (reference sequence). The CDR3 here is CASSRQLDTQYF. The CDR3 region has the DNA TGTGCCAGCAGCCGCCAGTTAGATACGCAGTATTTT.

This clonotype was observed at least ten times. The rearrangement joins TRBV7-2 to TRBJ2-7; possibly TRBD2 for D (5 bases). The CDR3 spans 13 residues. The germline V gene encodes CDR1 SGHTA and CDR2 FQGNSA. Trimming took 4 bases from V and 6 from J, leaving 13 bases between them. In DNA, the CDR3 is TGTGCCAGCAGCTACCTCGTCCGGGGCGAGCAGTACTTC. Encoded protein: CASSYLVRGEQYF.

The DNA of the CDR3 is TGTGCTAGTGGCCCCAATCTCCAAGAGACCCAGTACTTC. Translating it yields CASGPNLQETQYF. The chain joins TRBV12-5 to TRBJ2-5; unclear D gene. The germline gives CDR1 LGHNT, CDR2 FRNRAP. V dropped 6 bases and J dropped 1 base, with 9 bases sitting between them. The CDR3 is 13 amino acids. The full variable domain, in which reference TRBV12-5 and TRBJ2-5 provide the parts outside the CDR3, is DARVTQTPRHKVTEMGQEVTMRCQPILGHNTVFWYRQTMMQGLELLAYFRNRAPLDDSGMPKDRFSAEMPDATLATLKIQPSEPRDSAVYFCASGPNLQETQYFGPGTRLLVL.

The V call is TRBV28, the J call TRBJ2-3, with TRBD2 matching 9 bases. CDR1 is MDHEN and CDR2 is SYDVKM in the germline V gene. V lost 5 bases, J lost 6 bases, and 6 bases stayed unmatched. CDR3 length: 14 residues. The CDR3: CASSIRTSVDTQYF. CDR3 bases: TGTGCCAGCAGTATCCGGACTAGCGTGGATACGCAGTATTTT.

In its sample, this clonotype was seen many times. The rearrangement links TRBV19 to TRBJ1-1; 7 nucleotides align to TRBD1. Germline V gene lookup returns CDR1 LNHDA and CDR2 SQIVND (reference sequence). The V and J ends lost 7 bases and 0 bases, in that order; junction bases with no gene match: 2. This CDR3 contains 13 residues. The CDR3 loop reads CASMGQLNTEAFF. CDR3 nucleotides: TGTGCCAGTATGGGACAGTTGAACACTGAAGCTTTCTTT.

This chain's CDR3 is CSAEGGTGIYEQYF. The CDR3 coding sequence is TGCAGTGCTGAGGGGGGGACGGGAATATACGAGCAGTACTTC. The chain employs TRBV20-1 and TRBJ2-7, with a possible D match to TRBD2 (7 bases). Per the germline V gene, CDR1 is DFQATT and CDR2 is SNEGSKA (reference sequence). This CDR3 has 14 amino acids. The germline V and J ends were trimmed by 5 bases and 4 bases, with 18 bases remaining between them.

The sample holds a few counts of this clonotype. This rearrangement joins TRBV12-3 or TRBV12-4 to TRBJ2-7, with D uncertain. Trimming took 6 bases from V and 2 from J, leaving 17 bases between them. The CDR3 has 15 residues. The CDR3 protein is CASSPQPRWTYEQYF. CDR3 nucleotides: TGTGCCAGCAGCCCACAACCTCGTTGGACCTACGAGCAGTACTTC.

This clonotype was detected ten times or more. The rearrangement links TRBV3-1 to TRBJ1-2; D not certain. V was shortened by 3 bases and J by 12 bases, with 11 bases between the two germline ends. The CDR3 runs 11 residues. Germline lookup yields CDR1 LGHDT and CDR2 YNNKEL (reference sequence). The CDR3 DNA sequence: TGTGCCAGCAGCCAGTCGGGTCTGCACACCTTC. It specifies CASSQSGLHTF.

This clonotype was detected ten times or more. CDR3 in DNA: TGTGCCAGCATTGAGGGAAACACCGGGGAGCTGTTTTTT. Protein: CASIEGNTGELFF. The chain is built from TRBV2 and TRBJ2-2, with D tentatively TRBD2 (5 bases). Trimming removed 7 bases from V and 2 bases from J, with 8 bases in between. This CDR3 comprises 13 residues. Per germline, CDR1 SNHLY and CDR2 FYNNEI.

This clonotype was found a few times. The V call is TRBV19, the J call TRBJ1-1; a possible D gene is TRBD1 (5 bases). This CDR3 region has 13 residues. The V gene lost 3 bases and the J gene lost 6 bases, with 11 bases spanning the gap. Germline CDR1 is LNHDA and CDR2 is SQIVND (reference sequence). The CDR3 coding sequence is TGTGCCAGTAGTATTTCGTGGACATCTGAAGCTTTCTTT. Amino acid sequence: CASSISWTSEAFF.

This chain links TRBV12-3 or TRBV12-4 with TRBJ2-7; 7 bases map to TRBD1. The CDR3 runs 14 residues. After removal of 6 bases from V and 3 bases from J, the junction contained 8 bases not matched to a gene. CDR3 nucleotide sequence: TGTGCCAGCAGGAGACAGGGTTACGGCTACGAGCAGTACTTC. It codes for CASRRQGYGYEQYF.

This clonotype was picked up a small number of times. The gene calls are TRBV6-2 or TRBV6-3 and TRBJ2-2; a possible D gene is TRBD1 (6 bases). CDR3 size: 14 residues. In germline, CDR1 is MNHEY, CDR2 SVGEGT. V lost 7 bases and J 7 bases, leaving 16 bases between the germline ends. DNA for the CDR3: TGTGCCAGCAATAAAGGACAGATGATCGGGGAGCTGTTTTTT. Translation gives CASNKGQMIGELFF.

This clonotype was observed at least ten times. The gene calls are TRBV12-3 or TRBV12-4 and TRBJ2-1, with a possible D match to TRBD1 (5 bases). The CDR3 spans 14 residues. With 6 bases removed from V and 4 bases from J, the gap between germline ends came to 13 bases. The CDR3 DNA sequence: TGTGCCAGCAGCGGTGGGGCTTTGTACAATGAGCAGTTCTTC. It is translated as CASSGGALYNEQFF.

The J gene is TRBJ2-5, the V gene TRBV14, with TRBD2 as a possible D gene (6 bases). Per germline, CDR1 SGHDN and CDR2 FVKESK. CDR3 length equals 18 residues. V dropped 4 bases and J dropped 1 base, with 22 bases sitting between them. In nucleotides, the CDR3 is TGTGCCAGCAGCCGATTGAATCGGGACTCCCCACTCCAAGAGACCCAGTACTTC. The encoded protein is CASSRLNRDSPLQETQYF.

This clonotype was counted a few times. The chain employs TRBV27 and TRBJ2-2, with 15 bases that match TRBD2. The CDR3 spans 18 residues. The junction had 11 bases not matched to a gene; V was cut back by 7 bases and J by 5 bases. The germline V gene has CDR1 MNHEY and CDR2 SMNVEV (reference sequence). As DNA, the CDR3 is TGTGCCAGCACCTTAGGGACTAGCGGGAGGCAAATTACCGGGGAGCTGTTTTTT. Translated: CASTLGTSGRQITGELFF.

This clonotype was picked up a small number of times. The chain couples TRBV20-1 to TRBJ2-4, with a tentative D call TRBD1 (5 bases). Looked up from germline, CDR1 is DFQATT and CDR2 is SNEGSKA (reference sequence). This CDR3 contains 13 residues. Trimming pared 4 bases from V and 7 bases from J, leaving 14 bases between. In DNA form, the CDR3 reads TGCAGTGCTATAAGGGGTTTAGTGAACATTCAGTACTTC. Its translation: CSAIRGLVNIQYF.